These 26 T cell receptor beta chains were sequenced from one sample in a study of OX40 agonist ivuxolimab in advanced cancers. Here immunoSEQ multiplex PCR was the method, and the copy in TCRdb shows in-frame clones only, minus some. The sample holds some 64,000 clones, around 90% seen once. The sample in question was CD4+ or CD8+ T cells sorted from blood, obtained in a trial of the OX40 agonist ivuxolimab. The receptors were sampled from an adult with an advanced solid tumor such as melanoma, head and neck, liver or kidney cancer.

The chain uses TRBV4-2 and TRBJ2-7; tentatively, D is TRBD2 (5 bases). V was shortened by 1 base and J by 3 bases, with 19 bases between the two germline ends. The CDR3 spans 17 residues. In germline, CDR1 is LGHNA, CDR2 YNFKEQ. CDR3 sequence reads: CASSQGLILARYYEQYF. CDR3 in DNA: TGTGCCAGCAGCCAAGGGTTGATTCTAGCCCGATACTACGAGCAGTACTTC.

V gene TRBV5-8 combines with J gene TRBJ2-7; maybe TRBD1 (6 bases). Trimming stripped 5 bases from V and 4 bases from J, with 19 bases between. This CDR3 is 15 amino acids long. Per germline, CDR1 SGHTS and CDR2 YDEGEE. The CDR3 nucleotides are TGTGCCAGCAGTACCACAGGGAATCCATCTTACGAGCAGTACTTC. Translating gives CASSTTGNPSYEQYF.

The J gene is TRBJ1-1, the V gene TRBV18, with D unclear. V shed 5 bases and J shed 1 base, with 8 bases lying between them. Germline V gene lookup returns CDR1 KGHSH and CDR2 LQKENI. The CDR3 has 13 amino acids. The CDR3 sequence is CASSGDKNTEAFF. DNA of the CDR3: TGTGCCAGCTCAGGAGACAAGAACACTGAAGCTTTCTTT.

The CDR3 DNA sequence: TGTGCCACCAGCCCAGGACAGGGGACTCCCTACGAGCAGTACTTC. Translated, it gives CATSPGQGTPYEQYF. V is TRBV15 and J is TRBJ2-7; 9 bases map to TRBD1. Unmatched junction bases numbered 7, after V lost 5 bases and J lost 2 bases. CDR1 is LNHNV, CDR2 YYDKDF, per germline (reference sequence). The CDR3 has 15 amino acids.

This chain joins TRBV2 and TRBJ2-7; tentative D call: TRBD2 (6 bases). The CDR3 is 17 amino acids. The germline V gene encodes CDR1 SNHLY and CDR2 FYNNEI. Trimming stripped 2 bases from V and 5 bases from J, with 22 bases between. The CDR3 protein is CASSESSGRAGRHEQYF. Here the CDR3 DNA reads TGTGCCAGCAGTGAATCCTCGGGAAGAGCGGGTAGACACGAGCAGTACTTC.

This chain joins TRBV6-5 and TRBJ1-3; D unresolved. Trimming left V 2 bases short and J 4 bases short, with 6 bases between. Germline CDR1 reads MNHEY; CDR2 reads SVGAGI. This CDR3 has 13 amino acids. This chain's CDR3 is CASSYRPGNTIYF. In nucleotides, the CDR3 is TGTGCCAGCAGTTACCGACCCGGAAACACCATATATTTT.

In regard to this clone: The junction departs from germline at one end; a sequencing error may be responsible. This chain uses TRBV5-1 with TRBJ2-7; possibly TRBD1 for D (5 bases). The CDR3 runs to 14 residues. Germline assignment: CDR1 SGHRS and CDR2 YFSETQ. This CDR3 reads CASGLDTAWYEQYF. As DNA, the CDR3 is TGCGCCAGCGGCTTGGACACTGCTTGGTACGAGCAGTACTTC. The variable domain in full, completed from reference TRBV5-1 and TRBJ2-7, reads KAGVTQTPRYLIKTRGQQVTLSCSPISGHRSVSWYQQTPGQGLQFLFEYFSETQRNKGNFPGRFSGRQFSNSRSEMNVSTLELGDSALYLCASGLDTAWYEQYFGPGTRLTVT.

The chain joins TRBV5-6 to TRBJ2-1; 13 positions agree with TRBD2. From germline, CDR1 is SGHDT and CDR2 YYEEEE. The CDR3 is 16 residues long. The ends lost 4 bases at V and 7 bases at J; junction bases unmatched: 8. The CDR3 loop is CASSKPGLAGRNEQFF. CDR3 coding DNA: TGTGCCAGCAGCAAACCGGGACTAGCGGGAAGGAATGAGCAGTTCTTC. The full variable domain, in which reference TRBV5-6 and TRBJ2-1 provide the parts outside the CDR3, is DAGVTQSPTHLIKTRGQQVTLRCSPKSGHDTVSWYQQALGQGPQFIFQYYEEEERQRGNFPDRFSGHQFPNYSSELNVNALLLGDSALYLCASSKPGLAGRNEQFFGPGTRLTVL.

The rearrangement links TRBV5-4 to TRBJ1-5; D unclear. This CDR3 is 14 amino acids long. CDR1 and CDR2 from the germline V gene are SGHNT and YYREEE (reference sequence). The V gene lost 1 base and the J gene lost 3 bases, with 8 bases spanning the gap. The CDR3 protein is CASSLYGFNQPQHF. The CDR3 DNA reads as TGTGCCAGCAGCTTGTACGGCTTCAATCAGCCCCAGCATTTT.

This chain links TRBV2 with TRBJ2-2, with TRBD2 matching 7 bases. From germline, CDR1 is SNHLY and CDR2 FYNNEI. Trimming took 5 bases from V and 6 from J; bases not matched to a gene: 12. The CDR3 spans 16 residues. CDR3 in amino acids: CASSHPRGGAAGELFF. In DNA form, the CDR3 reads TGTGCCAGCAGTCACCCACGGGGAGGGGCGGCCGGGGAGCTGTTTTTT. Full variable domain (missing parts from reference TRBV2 and TRBJ2-2): EPEVTQTPSHQVTQMGQEVILRCVPISNHLYFYWYRQILGQKVEFLVSFYNNEISEKSEIFDDQFSVERPDGSNFTLKIRSTKLEDSAMYFCASSHPRGGAAGELFFGEGSRLTVL.

The chain is built from TRBV18 and TRBJ1-1, with D unresolved. Germline values: CDR1 KGHSH, CDR2 LQKENI. V was cut by 1 base and J by 0 bases, with 9 bases left in between. This CDR3 region has 15 residues. The chain's CDR3 is CASSPRPNLNTEAFF. In DNA form, the CDR3 reads TGTGCCAGCTCACCACGCCCTAACTTGAACACTGAAGCTTTCTTT.

This chain uses TRBV5-1 with TRBJ2-1, with a tentative D call TRBD1 (6 bases). With 0 bases removed from V and 6 bases from J, the gap between germline ends came to 10 bases. CDR1 is SGHRS and CDR2 is YFSETQ in the germline V gene. CDR3 length equals 14 residues. This chain's CDR3 is CASSLDQGPNEQFF. CDR3 bases: TGCGCCAGCAGCTTGGATCAGGGGCCCAATGAGCAGTTCTTC.

This CDR3 is CASTQGMTGELFF. The CDR3 DNA sequence: TGTGCCAGCACACAGGGAATGACCGGGGAGCTGTTTTTT. This chain joins TRBV2 and TRBJ2-2; TRBD1 is a possible D gene (6 bases). The CDR3 contains 13 residues. Germline CDR1 reads SNHLY; CDR2 reads FYNNEI. Between the trimmed V and J ends, which lost 7 bases and 5 bases, there was a span of 11 bases.

The rearrangement links TRBV9 to TRBJ2-1, with TRBD2 matching over 9 bases. Germline V CDR1 and CDR2: SGDLS, YYNGEE. V lost 7 bases, J lost 6 bases, and 11 bases stayed unmatched. The CDR3 totals 15 residues. The chain's CDR3 is CASGTLAGSVNEQFF. Here the CDR3 DNA reads TGTGCCAGCGGGACGCTAGCGGGATCGGTCAATGAGCAGTTCTTC. The full variable domain, rest sourced from reference TRBV9 and TRBJ2-1, is DSGVTQTPKHLITATGQRVTLRCSPRSGDLSVYWYQQSLDQGLQFLIQYYNGEERAKGNILERFSAQQFPDLHSELNLSSLELGDSALYFCASGTLAGSVNEQFFGPGTRLTVL.

V and J are TRBV6-5 and TRBJ1-2; D is perhaps TRBD1 (5 bases). Germline CDR1 reads MNHEY; CDR2 reads SVGAGI. V lost 2 bases to trimming and J lost 6 bases, with 7 bases between them. CDR3 length: 12 amino acids. Here the CDR3 reads CASSYQGHGYTF. The CDR3 DNA reads TGTGCCAGCAGTTACCAGGGACATGGCTACACCTTC.

This clone has more than one count but fewer than ten. V usage is TRBV6-5 and J usage is TRBJ1-1, with D maybe TRBD1 (6 bases). CDR1 and CDR2 (germline): MNHEY, SVGAGI. Trimming removed 6 bases from V and 0 bases from J, with 11 bases in between. This CDR3 is built from 14 residues. CDR3 region: CASRQGILNTEAFF. The CDR3 bases are TGTGCCAGCAGACAGGGAATCTTGAACACTGAAGCTTTCTTT.

The DNA for the CDR3 is TGTGCCAGCAGGCATTCCGGGACAGGGGGATACAATGAGCAGTTCTTC. Translation gives CASRHSGTGGYNEQFF. V usage is TRBV28 and J usage is TRBJ2-1, with 11 bases identical to TRBD1. The CDR3 spans 16 residues. In germline, CDR1 is MDHEN, CDR2 SYDVKM. V was pared by 6 bases and J by 4 bases, with 8 bases of the junction left unmatched.

This clone was counted at least ten times. The same CDR3 can be traced to other DNA sequences in this sample. This rearrangement joins TRBV11-2 to TRBJ1-5; tentatively, D is TRBD1 (5 bases). There are 13 residues in the CDR3. CDR1 and CDR2 from the germline V gene are SGHAT and FQNNGV. Trimming pared 2 bases from V and 6 bases from J, leaving 8 bases between. The CDR3: CASSLQGTQPQHF. The CDR3, as DNA: TGTGCCAGCAGCTTACAGGGTACTCAGCCCCAGCATTTT. Variable domain in full (rest from reference TRBV11-2 and TRBJ1-5): EAGVAQSPRYKIIEKRQSVAFWCNPISGHATLYWYQQILGQGPKLLIQFQNNGVVDDSQLPKDRFSAERLKGVDSTLKIQPAKLEDSAVYLCASSLQGTQPQHFGDGTRLSIL.

V usage is TRBV5-6 and J usage is TRBJ1-2; D gene ambiguous. The CDR3 runs to 13 residues. From germline, CDR1 is SGHDT and CDR2 YYEEEE. The V end lost 3 bases, the J end lost 4 bases, and 10 bases lay between the germline ends. CDR3 DNA sequence: TGTGCCAGCAGCTCCGGACGGGGCTATGGCTACACCTTC. It codes for CASSSGRGYGYTF. The whole variable domain, filled in from reference TRBV5-6 and TRBJ1-2, reads DAGVTQSPTHLIKTRGQQVTLRCSPKSGHDTVSWYQQALGQGPQFIFQYYEEEERQRGNFPDRFSGHQFPNYSSELNVNALLLGDSALYLCASSSGRGYGYTFGSGTRLTVV.

This clone was counted once. The gene calls are TRBV5-1 and TRBJ2-3, with 9 bases matching TRBD2. V lost 1 base, J lost 0 bases, and 9 bases stayed unmatched. The CDR3 length is 18 residues. In germline, CDR1 is SGHRS, CDR2 YFSETQ. The CDR3 coding sequence is TGCGCCAGCAGCTTGCGGCTAGCGGGAAATCCTAGCACAGATACGCAGTATTTT. Encoded protein: CASSLRLAGNPSTDTQYF.

V is TRBV14 and J is TRBJ2-5, with 8 bases identical to TRBD2. Germline CDR1 reads SGHDN; CDR2 reads FVKESK. V trimming: 1 base; J trimming: 5 bases; junction bases outside the gene matches: 9. The CDR3 extends over 16 amino acids. CDR3 sequence (DNA): TGTGCCAGCAGCCAAGGAGCGGGAGCCCTCCCGGAGACCCAGTACTTC. It encodes CASSQGAGALPETQYF.

J is TRBJ2-3 and V is TRBV5-1, with 11 nucleotides matching TRBD1. The CDR3 extends over 16 amino acids. Losses at the gene ends were 0 bases for V and 3 bases for J; bases not matched to a gene: 3. The germline gives CDR1 SGHRS, CDR2 YFSETQ. CDR3 amino acids: CASSLEGTGGTDTQYF. The CDR3, as DNA: TGCGCCAGCAGCTTGGAAGGGACAGGGGGAACAGATACGCAGTATTTT. The whole variable domain, remainder taken from reference TRBV5-1 and TRBJ2-3, is KAGVTQTPRYLIKTRGQQVTLSCSPISGHRSVSWYQQTPGQGLQFLFEYFSETQRNKGNFPGRFSGRQFSNSRSEMNVSTLELGDSALYLCASSLEGTGGTDTQYFGPGTRLTVL.

The V gene is TRBV5-8, the J gene TRBJ2-6; TRBD1 or TRBD2 may be the D gene (5 bases each). The V and J ends lost 7 bases and 2 bases respectively, with 16 bases between them. Looked up from germline, CDR1 is SGHTS and CDR2 is YDEGEE. This CDR3 is built from 16 residues. CDR3 in amino acids: CASASEWDAGANVLTF. The CDR3 DNA is TGTGCCAGCGCTTCAGAGTGGGACGCTGGGGCCAACGTCCTGACTTTC.

CDR3 sequence: CTSSQDWEDWYHRGAVF. The CDR3, as DNA: TGCACCAGCAGCCAAGATTGGGAGGACTGGTATCACCGGGGAGCTGTTTTT. The V call is TRBV1, the J call TRBJ2-2; the table's TRBD2 call for D was not verified on the DNA. TRBV1 constitutes a pseudogene. The CDR3 consists of 17 residues.

V and J are TRBV5-6 and TRBJ2-5; TRBD2 aligns across 12 bases. This CDR3 has 19 amino acids. The V and J ends lost 4 bases and 8 bases, in that order; junction bases with no gene match: 21. Per germline, CDR1 SGHDT and CDR2 YYEEEE. CDR3: CASSLPRWLAGGRGETQYF. As DNA, the CDR3 is TGTGCCAGCAGCCTCCCCCGGTGGCTAGCGGGAGGGCGGGGTGAAACCCAGTACTTC.

The CDR3 spells CASSPGMTGGMGKLFF. As DNA, the CDR3 is TGTGCCAGCTCACCAGGGATGACAGGTGGTATGGGAAAACTGTTTTTT. This chain links TRBV18 with TRBJ1-4, with TRBD1 as a possible D gene (6 bases). V lost 2 bases and J lost 10, with 20 bases in between. CDR3 length: 16 residues. Germline lookup yields CDR1 KGHSH and CDR2 LQKENI.